These 20 T cell receptor beta chains were all obtained from the same sample, sequenced in a study of low-dose radiotherapy and immunotherapy resistance in tumors. Alpha- and beta-chain coverage of first-strand cDNA came from TRAV- and TRBV-specific primers. TCR amplification used about 20 PCR cycles, a constant-region primer and a V-primer adapter. One entry per CDR3 protein, called by TCRdb with MiXCR from the reads. The sample consists of some 100,000 distinct CDR3 sequences, 20% to 25% of them appearing once. Time point given: after trial treatment. Treatment indicated: LDRT plus nivolumab, ipilimumab, low-dose cyclophosphamide and aspirin (RACIN trial). Sequencing used PBMCs, obtained after low-dose radiotherapy plus immunotherapy. All receptors derive from a male donor with prostate cancer.

This clonotype showed up many times. V is TRBV5-6 and J is TRBJ1-1; D not resolved. The CDR3 length is 14 residues. V lost 6 bases and J lost 4, with 16 bases in between. CDR1 and CDR2 from the germline V gene are SGHDT and YYEEEE. The CDR3 nucleotides are TGTGCCAGCACCCGCAGCCGGGGAGGCACTGAAGCTTTCTTT. Its translation: CASTRSRGGTEAFF.

In its sample, this clonotype was seen many times. The chain uses TRBV6-2 or TRBV6-3 and TRBJ1-6, with 9 bases lining up with TRBD1. CDR3 length: 15 amino acids. Germline V gene lookup returns CDR1 MNHEY and CDR2 SVGEGT. With 7 bases clipped from V and 7 bases from J, the junction kept 8 bases outside the gene matches. DNA of the CDR3: TGTGCCAGCACTATCCGGGACAGGGCGAATTCACCCCTCCACTTT. Amino acid sequence: CASTIRDRANSPLHF.

This clonotype was counted at least ten times. The V gene is TRBV18, the J gene TRBJ2-3; 7 positions match TRBD1. The V and J ends lost 7 bases and 1 base, in that order; junction bases with no gene match: 8. Germline CDR1 KGHSH, CDR2 LQKENI. The CDR3 contains 15 residues. The CDR3 DNA reads TGTGCCAGCTGCGGGCCGACAGGGTGCACAGATACGCAGTATTTT. Protein: CASCGPTGCTDTQYF.

This clonotype was detected many times. The chain combines TRBV7-8 with TRBJ2-3, with D hard to call. The CDR3 covers 12 residues. Trimming shortened V by 5 bases and J by 5 bases, and 8 bases separated the two germline ends. Germline V gene data show CDR1 as SGHVS and CDR2 as FQNEAQ. This CDR3 reads CASSPGGDTQYF. The CDR3 region has the DNA TGTGCCAGCAGCCCCGGCGGAGATACGCAGTATTTT.

V gene TRBV7-2 combines with J gene TRBJ2-3; D is ambiguous. V was trimmed by 1 base and J by 10 bases, leaving 15 bases between them. The CDR3 extends over 14 amino acids. Germline V gene data show CDR1 as SGHTA and CDR2 as FQGNSA. CDR3 DNA: TGTGCCAGCAGCTTAGTCGGTTCCCCCCCGTCGCAGTATTTT. Encoded protein: CASSLVGSPPSQYF.

In its sample, this clonotype was seen many times. The V call is TRBV2, the J call TRBJ2-7; possibly TRBD1 or TRBD2 for D (6 bases each). V lost 1 base to trimming and J lost 4 bases, with 14 bases between them. The CDR3 totals 15 residues. Germline loops: CDR1 SNHLY, CDR2 FYNNEI. In DNA, the CDR3 is TGTGCCAGCAGTGAAGGTCACGGGGGCGCGTACGAGCAGTACTTC. Its protein is CASSEGHGGAYEQYF.

Only a few counts were recorded for this clonotype. V usage is TRBV27 and J usage is TRBJ2-6, with D possibly TRBD1 on 5 matching bases. The CDR3 totals 15 residues. Between the trimmed V and J ends, which lost 3 bases and 0 bases, there was a span of 6 bases. The germline CDR1 and CDR2 sequences are MNHEY and SMNVEV (reference sequence). The CDR3 DNA sequence: TGTGCCAGCAGTTTCGACAGCTCTGGGGCCAACGTCCTGACTTTC. It specifies CASSFDSSGANVLTF. Variable domain in full (rest from reference TRBV27 and TRBJ2-6): EAQVTQNPRYLITVTGKKLTVTCSQNMNHEYMSWYRQDPGLGLRQIYYSMNVEVTDKGDVPEGYKVSRKEKRNFPLILESPSPNQTSLYFCASSFDSSGANVLTFGAGSRLTVL.

This sequence joins TRBV3-1 and TRBJ2-3; D is undetermined. V was clipped by 0 bases and J by 7 bases, with 11 bases between them. The CDR3 has 14 amino acids. Germline V gene data show CDR1 as LGHDT and CDR2 as YNNKEL (reference sequence). The CDR3 DNA reads as TGTGCCAGCAGCCAAGAGGTAGGGTTGTATACGCAGTATTTT. Its translation is CASSQEVGLYTQYF.

This clonotype was detected ten times or more. V gene TRBV25-1 combines with J gene TRBJ2-1, with a weak D call TRBD2 (5 bases). Trimming pared 2 bases from V and 8 bases from J, leaving 16 bases between. CDR3 size: 15 residues. Germline CDR1 and CDR2: MGHDK and SYGVNS. The CDR3 region has the DNA TGTGCCAGCAGTGAACCTAGCTCCCTAGGCCATGAGCAGTTCTTC. Its translation is CASSEPSSLGHEQFF.

This clonotype was counted many times. The chain employs TRBV14 and TRBJ1-2, with 9 bases aligning to TRBD1. Trimming at V came to 3 bases and at J to 4 bases, leaving 0 bases not matched to a gene. The germline gives CDR1 SGHDN, CDR2 FVKESK. This CDR3 region has 13 residues. CDR3 region: CASSQDRGYGYTF. The CDR3 bases are TGTGCCAGCAGCCAGGACAGGGGCTATGGCTACACCTTC. The variable domain in full, completed from reference TRBV14 and TRBJ1-2, reads EAGVTQFPSHSVIEKGQTVTLRCDPISGHDNLYWYRRVMGKEIKFLLHFVKESKQDESGMPNNRFLAERTGGTYSTLKVQPAELEDSGVYFCASSQDRGYGYTFGSGTRLTVV.

This clonotype appeared many times. The chain uses TRBV28 and TRBJ2-1, with TRBD2 identical over 14 bases. With 3 bases clipped from V and 10 bases from J, the junction kept 8 bases outside the gene matches. Germline V gene sequence: CDR1 MDHEN, CDR2 SYDVKM. The CDR3 is made up of 16 amino acids. The CDR3 sequence: CASSFSTSGGAREQFF. CDR3 DNA sequence: TGTGCCAGCAGTTTCTCGACTAGCGGGGGGGCCCGGGAGCAGTTCTTC.

V gene TRBV3-1 combines with J gene TRBJ2-7; D unresolved. CDR3 length: 14 residues. Per germline, CDR1 LGHDT and CDR2 YNNKEL (reference sequence). The germline V and J ends were trimmed by 0 bases and 6 bases, with 12 bases remaining between them. CDR3 sequence: CASSQDRVPGEQYF. In DNA, the CDR3 is TGTGCCAGCAGCCAAGATCGGGTCCCCGGCGAGCAGTACTTC.

There are many counts of this clonotype. The chain links TRBV6-5 to TRBJ2-5, with a weak D call TRBD1 (6 bases). CDR1 MNHEY and CDR2 SVGAGI come from the germline V gene. The CDR3 sequence is 14 residues long. V shed 6 bases and J shed 3 bases, with 14 bases lying between them. CDR3 sequence: CASRAKHREETQYF. DNA of the CDR3: TGTGCCAGCAGGGCTAAACACAGGGAAGAGACCCAGTACTTC.

This clonotype was seen many times. This rearrangement joins TRBV3-1 to TRBJ2-3; D is possibly TRBD1 (6 bases). Trimming took 0 bases from V and 2 from J, leaving 21 bases between them. The length of the CDR3 is 19 residues. The V gene's germline CDR1 is LGHDT and CDR2 YNNKEL (reference sequence). The CDR3 nucleotides read TGTGCCAGCAGCCAAGATCGGGTTGGACAGCCGAACACCACAGATACGCAGTATTTT. Its translation is CASSQDRVGQPNTTDTQYF.

This clonotype was seen repeatedly, ten times or more. The chain couples TRBV20-1 to TRBJ1-1; TRBD1 aligns across 8 bases. Germline V gene sequence: CDR1 DFQATT, CDR2 SNEGSKA (reference sequence). The length of the CDR3 is 14 residues. With 7 bases clipped from V and 0 bases from J, the junction kept 7 bases outside the gene matches. The CDR3 DNA reads TGCAGTGGATCCCTACAGGGGGTGAACACTGAAGCTTTCTTT. It codes for CSGSLQGVNTEAFF.

Many counts were recorded for this clonotype. This chain links TRBV19 with TRBJ1-5, with 10 bases lining up with TRBD1. The V gene's germline CDR1 is LNHDA and CDR2 SQIVND (reference sequence). The CDR3 runs to 14 residues. J lost 7 bases, V lost 5 bases, and 5 bases had no gene match. The CDR3 reads CASSQDRGHQPQHF. CDR3 bases: TGTGCCAGTAGTCAAGACAGGGGGCACCAGCCCCAGCATTTT.

The V and J genes are TRBV28 and TRBJ2-3; D remains ambiguous. The CDR3 runs to 13 residues. Germline CDR1 MDHEN, CDR2 SYDVKM. Trimming took 4 bases from V and 4 from J, leaving 9 bases between them. The chain's CDR3 is CASSSGAADTQYF. Written as DNA, the CDR3 is TGTGCCAGCAGTTCGGGCGCGGCAGATACGCAGTATTTT.

In this sample, this clonotype turned up many times. This chain links TRBV4-2 with TRBJ2-5, with 11 bases matching TRBD2. V dropped 1 base and J dropped 4; count of bases not matched to a gene: 8. This CDR3 has 17 residues. CDR1 and CDR2 (germline): LGHNA, YNFKEQ. The CDR3 here is CASSQGDSGGATETQYF. Here the CDR3 DNA reads TGTGCCAGCAGCCAAGGTGATAGCGGGGGGGCCACAGAGACCCAGTACTTC.

The V and J genes are TRBV27 and TRBJ1-5; TRBD1 matches at 7 bases. In germline, CDR1 is MNHEY, CDR2 SMNVEV (reference sequence). This CDR3 has 17 amino acids. V lost 4 bases and J lost 1; bases outside the gene matches: 10. The CDR3 is CASSSQGFGLSNQPQHF. CDR3 DNA: TGTGCCAGCAGTTCACAGGGGTTCGGCTTGAGCAATCAGCCCCAGCATTTT.

This clonotype was found many times. The V and J genes are TRBV7-9 and TRBJ2-4; 7 nucleotides match TRBD1. This CDR3 is built from 16 residues. Germline-derived CDR1 and CDR2 are SEHNR and FQNEAQ (reference sequence). Trimming took 3 bases from V and 9 from J; bases not matched to a gene: 14. CDR3 in DNA: TGTGCCAGCAGCTTGGAAGGAGTTAGTGCAGGGGGCATTCAGTACTTC. As protein: CASSLEGVSAGGIQYF.